This T cell receptor beta chain was sequenced for a study of blood T cell repertoires in COVID-19. Study-wide background: COVID-19 samples collected from the United States, Italy and Spain covered acute and convalescent phases.

Germline V CDR1 and CDR2: SGHTA, FQGNSA. The CDR3 loop spans 13 amino acids. V lost 5 bases, J lost 5 bases, and 12 bases lay in between. In the source study's methods: Reference gene primer amplification in the assay estimated nucleated cell counts. The table came from immunoSEQ multiplex PCR; TCRdb's copy has only in-frame clones and leaves some out. D and trimming come from the DNA, and the V and J calls and clone size come from that table. The data contain under 25,000 clones, approximately 83% of them singletons. The receptor was derived from a man older than 75 with active or convalescent COVID-19. Material for sequencing was peripheral blood. J is TRBJ1-1 and V is TRBV7-2, with a tentative D call TRBD1 (6 bases). CDR3 coding DNA: TGTGCCAGCAGCGAGGGGGGGAATACTGAAGCTTTCTTT. Its protein is CASSEGGNTEAFF.